A selection of T cell receptor beta chains follows, all from one sample in a study of identical twins. Via MiXCR, TCRdb re-called the 5' RACE reads, giving one row per CDR3 protein. The table includes around 200,000 distinct CDR3 sequences, roughly 10% detected once. The specimen was memory (CD45RO+) T cells sorted from blood. All receptors derive from a woman aged 18-29 years in good health. Each CDR3 is given with its conserved first and last residue. D genes are given only for firm matches. Clone size appears in some rows only: once, few, many, or a class for an expanded clone.

V gene,D gene,J gene,clone size,CDR3 DNA,CDR3 protein
TRBV5-1,TRBD1,TRBJ2-7,many,TGCGCCAGCAGCTTGTGGGACAGCTCCTACGAGCAGTACTTC,CASSLWDSSYEQYF
TRBV11-3,TRBD2,TRBJ2-1,few,TGTGCCAGCAGCTTAGGTCCTAGCGGGAGAGCATCCTACAATGAGCAGTTCTTC,CASSLGPSGRASYNEQFF
TRBV15,TRBD1,TRBJ2-4,many,TGTGCCACCAGCAGAGGCCGAGGACAGGGCACCGAAAACATTCAGTACTTC,CATSRGRGQGTENIQYF
TRBV7-9,.,TRBJ2-1,many,TGTGCCAGCAGCTTAACTGGGACAGTCGGGAGTGAGCAGTTCTTC,CASSLTGTVGSEQFF
TRBV28,.,TRBJ1-6,few,TGTGCCAGCAGGAGAGGGACGGTTTCACCCCTCCACTTT,CASRRGTVSPLHF
TRBV7-2,.,TRBJ1-1,few,TGTGCCAGCAGCCCCTTCCGACAGCTGAACACTGAAGCTTTCTTT,CASSPFRQLNTEAFF
TRBV18,.,TRBJ1-1,few,TGTGCCAGCTCACCACCAGATAACACTGAAGCTTTCTTT,CASSPPDNTEAFF
TRBV3-1,TRBD2,TRBJ2-3,few,TGTGCCAGCAGCGCCACCTTTAGCGGGGGTCGCACAGATACGCAGTATTTT,CASSATFSGGRTDTQYF
TRBV7-3,.,TRBJ1-1,few,TGTGCCAGCAGCTTAGATGTTGACACTGAAGCTTTCTTT,CASSLDVDTEAFF
TRBV7-3,.,TRBJ2-1,.,TGTGCCAGCAGCCCCCACAGGGACTATGAGCAGTTCTTC,CASSPHRDYEQFF
TRBV6-1,.,TRBJ2-6,few,TGTGCCAGCCGTGGTCCTGGGGCCAACGTCCTGACTTTC,CASRGPGANVLTF
TRBV12-3/TRBV12-4,.,TRBJ1-2,many,TGTGCCAGCAGGCTCAACTATGGCTACACCTTC,CASRLNYGYTF
TRBV29-1,.,TRBJ1-2,.,TGCAGCGTTGTGGGAGGGAATGGCTACACCTTC,CSVVGGNGYTF
TRBV7-2,TRBD2,TRBJ2-1,.,TGTGCCAGCAGCTTAGCGGGACTAGCAATCAATGAGCAGTTCTTC,CASSLAGLAINEQFF
TRBV2,TRBD2,TRBJ2-5,few,TGTGCCAGCAGTCCGGGGACTAGCGGGAGAGAAGAGACCCAGTACTTC,CASSPGTSGREETQYF
TRBV29-1,TRBD1,TRBJ2-5,.,TGCAGCGTGGGGACAGGTTGGGCCCTTGGTGGGACCCAGTACTTC,CSVGTGWALGGTQYF
TRBV9,.,TRBJ2-1,once,TGTGCCAGCCGCTTCCCGACCTCACAAATCGTCAATGAGCAGTTCTTC,CASRFPTSQIVNEQFF
TRBV2,TRBD1,TRBJ2-3,.,TGTGCCAGCAACGGACAGGGCCAAGATACGCAGTATTTT,CASNGQGQDTQYF
TRBV24-1,.,TRBJ2-2,.,TGTGCCACCAGTGGGAGGTTAGGGGAGCTGTTTTTT,CATSGRLGELFF
TRBV19,.,TRBJ2-7,few,TGTGCCAGTAGTATTAAAGAGGGACCCTACGAGCAGTACTTC,CASSIKEGPYEQYF
TRBV6-1,.,TRBJ1-1,few,TGTGCCAGCACCCCGGGGGGAGGGGACACTGAAGCTTTCTTT,CASTPGGGDTEAFF
TRBV5-1,.,TRBJ2-3,few,TGCGCCAGCAGCTCGGAGGGTACAGATACGCAGTATTTT,CASSSEGTDTQYF
TRBV30,TRBD2,TRBJ2-3,.,TGTGCCTGGACATACGGGAGGGGGACAGATACGCAGTATTTT,CAWTYGRGTDTQYF
TRBV9,.,TRBJ2-1,.,TGTGCCAGCAGCCCAACTTCTACATTACCTTACAATGAGCAGTTCTTC,CASSPTSTLPYNEQFF
TRBV5-6,.,TRBJ1-4,many,TGTGCCAGCAGCTTGGGCGGTGCAACTAATGAAAAACTGTTTTTT,CASSLGGATNEKLFF
TRBV7-9,TRBD1,TRBJ1-1,.,TGTGCCAGCAGCCCCCGATCTGGACAGGGGGGTGAAGCTTTCTTT,CASSPRSGQGGEAFF
TRBV10-3,.,TRBJ1-1,few,TGTGCCATCACCCCCGGGGGCACCGGGAACACTGAAGCTTTCTTT,CAITPGGTGNTEAFF
TRBV6-6,.,TRBJ2-1,.,TGTGCCAGTGTGCCCGCCGCGCGCAATGAGCAGTTCTTC,CASVPAARNEQFF
TRBV10-3,.,TRBJ1-3,.,TGTGCCATCGGCCAGGGCCTAAACTCTGGAAACACCATATATTTT,CAIGQGLNSGNTIYF
TRBV5-6,.,TRBJ1-2,.,TGTGCCAGCAGCTTGGTTGCAGGGTTCTATGGCTACACCTTC,CASSLVAGFYGYTF
TRBV10-3,.,TRBJ1-5,few,TGTGCCATCAGTGAGTTTGGTGTTAACACTCCTAGCAATCAGCCCCAGCATTTT,CAISEFGVNTPSNQPQHF
TRBV11-2,.,TRBJ2-1,.,TGTGCCAGCAGCTTAGAAGCGTACAATGAGCAGTTCTTC,CASSLEAYNEQFF
TRBV2,.,TRBJ1-5,.,TGTGCCAGCCTGGCTGAGGGGAATCAGCCCCAGCATTTT,CASLAEGNQPQHF
TRBV5-6,TRBD2,TRBJ2-1,few,TGTGCCAGCAGCCTCCGCGGGGGGACTTTTAATGAGCAGTTCTTC,CASSLRGGTFNEQFF
TRBV3-1,TRBD1,TRBJ1-6,.,TGTGCCAGCACAAAAACCGGGACAGCTCGTAATTCACCCCTCCACTTT,CASTKTGTARNSPLHF
TRBV10-3,.,TRBJ1-5,few,TGTGCCATCAGTGCGGCCCAAAATCAGCCCCAGCATTTT,CAISAAQNQPQHF
TRBV5-1,TRBD1,TRBJ1-1,.,TGCGCCAGCAGCACTTCCGGGACAGCGAGGAACACTGAAGCTTTCTTT,CASSTSGTARNTEAFF
TRBV15,.,TRBJ2-2,few,TGTGCCACCAGCAGAGATGCGGGTATCACCGGGGAGCTGTTTTTT,CATSRDAGITGELFF
TRBV2,.,TRBJ1-1,few,TGTGCCAGCAGTGAAATTTCCGGGAGCACTGAAGCTTTCTTT,CASSEISGSTEAFF
TRBV28,TRBD2,TRBJ2-3,.,TGTGCCAGCAGTTCCAAGACTAGCGGGGGGTACACAGATACGCAGTATTTT,CASSSKTSGGYTDTQYF
TRBV2,.,TRBJ1-6,.,TGTGCCAGCAGTGTCGGCAGGGCGATGAATAATTCACCCCTCCACTTT,CASSVGRAMNNSPLHF
TRBV12-3/TRBV12-4,TRBD1,TRBJ2-1,many,TGTGCCAGCAGCTTACAGGGGGCGTATATGATATCTCATCCCAATGAGCAGTTCTTC,CASSLQGAYMISHPNEQFF
TRBV29-1,.,TRBJ1-4,few,TGCAGCGTTGTTGGGGGAAGTGAAAAACTGTTTTTT,CSVVGGSEKLFF
TRBV5-1,.,TRBJ2-1,many,TGCGCCAGCAGCTTGGCCTTAAGGGGAAATGAGCAGTTCTTC,CASSLALRGNEQFF
TRBV20-1,.,TRBJ2-7,.,TGCAGTGCTCGGCAGGTAGGGGAGCAGTACTTC,CSARQVGEQYF
TRBV12-3/TRBV12-4,.,TRBJ2-3,.,TGTGCCAGCAGTTGGGGGGGCCAGTCAGATACGCAGTATTTT,CASSWGGQSDTQYF
TRBV7-8,TRBD1,TRBJ1-5,.,TGTGCCGGCTCGCAGGGGGTTTGGCAGCCCCAGCATTTT,CAGSQGVWQPQHF
TRBV5-1,.,TRBJ2-3,many,TGCGCCAGCAGCTCGACAGGACGGGGGCAAGATACGCAGTATTTT,CASSSTGRGQDTQYF
TRBV5-1,.,TRBJ1-1,.,TGCGCCAGCAGCTTGGTTGGGAGGGAGGACACTGAAGCTTTCTTT,CASSLVGREDTEAFF
TRBV13,.,TRBJ1-1,.,TGTGCCAGCAGCTTAAAGGGTTATGGCACTGAAGCTTTCTTT,CASSLKGYGTEAFF
TRBV20-1,.,TRBJ2-5,few,TGCAGTGCTAGGACCGGGCAGGCGACGTGGGAGACCCAGTACTTC,CSARTGQATWETQYF
TRBV20-1,.,TRBJ1-2,few,TGCAGTGCGAGAGTACCCGACTATGGCTACACCTTC,CSARVPDYGYTF
TRBV12-5,.,TRBJ2-5,.,TGTGCTAGTGGTTTGGACCTAGGGGAGACCCAGTACTTC,CASGLDLGETQYF